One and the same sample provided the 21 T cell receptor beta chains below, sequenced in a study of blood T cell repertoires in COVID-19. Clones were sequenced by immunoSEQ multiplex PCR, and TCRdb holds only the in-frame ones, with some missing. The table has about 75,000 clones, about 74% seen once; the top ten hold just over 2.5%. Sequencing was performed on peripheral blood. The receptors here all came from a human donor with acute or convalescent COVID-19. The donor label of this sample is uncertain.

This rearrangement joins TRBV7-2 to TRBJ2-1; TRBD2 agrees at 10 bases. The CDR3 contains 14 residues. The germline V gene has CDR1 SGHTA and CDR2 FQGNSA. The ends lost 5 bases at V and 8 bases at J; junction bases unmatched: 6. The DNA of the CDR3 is TGTGCCAGCAGCCCCCGGACTAGCGGACATGAGCAGTTCTTC. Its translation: CASSPRTSGHEQFF.

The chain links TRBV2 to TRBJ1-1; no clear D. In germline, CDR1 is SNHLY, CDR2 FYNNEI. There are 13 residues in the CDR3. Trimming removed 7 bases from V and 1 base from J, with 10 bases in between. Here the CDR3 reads CASTVSPNTEAFF. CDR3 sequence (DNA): TGTGCCAGCACAGTGTCCCCGAACACTGAAGCTTTCTTT.

CDR3: CASSHPRQGFLWETQYF. The CDR3 nucleotides are TGTGCCAGCAGCCACCCTCGACAGGGCTTTCTTTGGGAGACCCAGTACTTC. The gene calls are TRBV3-1 (or the pseudogene TRBV3-2) and TRBJ2-5, with 7 bases aligning to TRBD1. This CDR3 comprises 17 residues. Germline CDR1 and CDR2: LGHDT and YNNKEL (reference sequence). The ends lost 3 bases at V and 5 bases at J; junction bases unmatched: 15.

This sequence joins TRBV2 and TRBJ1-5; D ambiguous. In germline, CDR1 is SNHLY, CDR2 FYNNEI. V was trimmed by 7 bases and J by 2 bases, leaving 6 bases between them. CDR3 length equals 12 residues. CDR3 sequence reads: CASTSGNQPQHF. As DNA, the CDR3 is TGTGCCAGCACCTCTGGCAATCAGCCCCAGCATTTT.

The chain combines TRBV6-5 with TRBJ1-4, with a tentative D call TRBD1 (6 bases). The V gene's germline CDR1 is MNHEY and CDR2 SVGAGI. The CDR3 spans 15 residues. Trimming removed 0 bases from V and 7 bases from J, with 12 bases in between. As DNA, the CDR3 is TGTGCCAGCAGTTACTCGGAGGGGGGGGGTGAAAAACTGTTTTTT. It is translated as CASSYSEGGGEKLFF.

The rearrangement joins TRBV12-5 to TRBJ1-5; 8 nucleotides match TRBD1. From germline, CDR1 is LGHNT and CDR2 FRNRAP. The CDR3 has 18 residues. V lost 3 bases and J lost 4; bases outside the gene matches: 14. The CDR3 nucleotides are TGTGCTAGTGGTTTTCTACCCCCCATACAGGGGGTAAATCAGCCCCAGCATTTT. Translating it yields CASGFLPPIQGVNQPQHF.

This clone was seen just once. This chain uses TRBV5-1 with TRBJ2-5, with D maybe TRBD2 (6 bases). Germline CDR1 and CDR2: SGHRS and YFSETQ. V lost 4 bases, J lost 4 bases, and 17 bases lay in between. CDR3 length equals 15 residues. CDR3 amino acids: CASSPPGRGGETQYF. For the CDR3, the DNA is TGCGCCAGCAGCCCGCCGGGGCGGGGTGGAGAGACCCAGTACTTC.

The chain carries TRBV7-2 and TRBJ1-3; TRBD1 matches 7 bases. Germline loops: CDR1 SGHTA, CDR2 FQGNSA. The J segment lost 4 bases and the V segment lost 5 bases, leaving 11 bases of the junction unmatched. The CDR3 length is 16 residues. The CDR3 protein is CASSPYRGLSGNTIYF. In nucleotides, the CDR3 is TGTGCCAGCAGCCCGTACAGGGGATTGTCGGGAAACACCATATATTTT.

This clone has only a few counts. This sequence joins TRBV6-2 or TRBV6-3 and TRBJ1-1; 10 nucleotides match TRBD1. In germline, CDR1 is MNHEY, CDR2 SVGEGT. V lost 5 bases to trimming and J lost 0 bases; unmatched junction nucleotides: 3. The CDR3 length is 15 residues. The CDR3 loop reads CASSRQGAMNTEAFF. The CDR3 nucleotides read TGTGCCAGCAGTCGACAGGGGGCGATGAACACTGAAGCTTTCTTT.

The CDR3 bases are TGTGCCAGCAGTTCCCCCAGAGGGGAGGAGGGTGGAAACACCATATATTTT. Amino acids: CASSSPRGEEGGNTIYF. V usage is TRBV28 and J usage is TRBJ1-3; the D gene is possibly TRBD1 (5 bases). The CDR3 is made up of 17 amino acids. V was clipped by 4 bases and J by 3 bases, with 19 bases between them. Germline assignment: CDR1 MDHEN and CDR2 SYDVKM.

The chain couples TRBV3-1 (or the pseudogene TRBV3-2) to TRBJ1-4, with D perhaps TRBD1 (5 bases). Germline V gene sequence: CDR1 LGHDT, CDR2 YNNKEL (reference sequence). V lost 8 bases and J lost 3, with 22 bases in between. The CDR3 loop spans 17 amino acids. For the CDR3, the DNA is TGTGCCAGCGGGGGACGGGGGTATGCTTGGGCTAATGAAAAACTGTTTTTT. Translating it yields CASGGRGYAWANEKLFF.

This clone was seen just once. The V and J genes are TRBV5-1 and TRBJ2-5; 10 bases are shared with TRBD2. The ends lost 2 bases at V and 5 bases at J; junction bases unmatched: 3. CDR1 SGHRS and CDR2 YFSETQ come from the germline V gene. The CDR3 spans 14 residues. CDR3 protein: CASSFASGSETQYF. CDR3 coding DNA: TGCGCCAGCAGCTTTGCTAGCGGGAGTGAGACCCAGTACTTC.

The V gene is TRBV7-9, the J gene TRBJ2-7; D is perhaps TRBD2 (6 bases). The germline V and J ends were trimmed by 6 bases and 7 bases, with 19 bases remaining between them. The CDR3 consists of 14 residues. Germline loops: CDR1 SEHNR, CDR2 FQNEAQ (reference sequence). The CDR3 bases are TGTGCCAGCAGTCCCGGACTGGGGGGAAGAGAGCAGTACTTC. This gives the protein CASSPGLGGREQYF.

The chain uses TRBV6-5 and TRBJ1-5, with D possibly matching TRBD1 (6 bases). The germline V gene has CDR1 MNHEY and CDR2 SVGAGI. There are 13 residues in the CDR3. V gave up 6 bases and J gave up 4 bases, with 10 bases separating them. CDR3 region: CASRRGGNQPQHF. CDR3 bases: TGTGCCAGCAGGAGGGGGGGTAATCAGCCCCAGCATTTT.

In nucleotides, the CDR3 is TGTGCCAGCAGTTCGAGGGGGACCCTTAATTCACCCCTCCACTTT. Its protein product is CASSSRGTLNSPLHF. The chain recombines TRBV28 with TRBJ1-6, with D possibly matching TRBD1 (6 bases). V was cut by 4 bases and J by 6 bases, with 13 bases left in between. Germline CDR1 is MDHEN and CDR2 is SYDVKM. The CDR3 totals 15 residues.

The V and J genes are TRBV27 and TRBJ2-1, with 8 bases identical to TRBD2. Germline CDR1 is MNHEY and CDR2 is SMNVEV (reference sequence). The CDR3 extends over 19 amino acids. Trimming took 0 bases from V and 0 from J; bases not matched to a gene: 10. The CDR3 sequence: CASSLSSLRRGDSYNEQFF. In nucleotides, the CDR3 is TGTGCCAGCAGTTTATCGTCCCTTAGGCGGGGGGACTCCTACAATGAGCAGTTCTTC.

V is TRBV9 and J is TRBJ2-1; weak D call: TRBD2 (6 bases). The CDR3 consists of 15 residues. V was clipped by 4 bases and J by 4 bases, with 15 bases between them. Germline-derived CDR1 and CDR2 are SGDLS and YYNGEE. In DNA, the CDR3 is TGTGCCAGCAGCATTAGCGGTGCTAATTACAATGAGCAGTTCTTC. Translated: CASSISGANYNEQFF.

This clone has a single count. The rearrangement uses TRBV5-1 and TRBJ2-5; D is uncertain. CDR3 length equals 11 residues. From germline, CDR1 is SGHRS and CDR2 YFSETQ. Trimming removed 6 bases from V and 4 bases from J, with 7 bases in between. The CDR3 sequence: CASTQLETQYF. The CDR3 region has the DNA TGCGCCAGCACCCAGTTAGAGACCCAGTACTTC.

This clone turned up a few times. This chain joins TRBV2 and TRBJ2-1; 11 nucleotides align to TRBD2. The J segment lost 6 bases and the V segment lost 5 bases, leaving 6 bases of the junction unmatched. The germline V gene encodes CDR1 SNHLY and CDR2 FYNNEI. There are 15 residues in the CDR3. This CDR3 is CASSSGTSGLNEQFF. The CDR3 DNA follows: TGTGCCAGCAGTTCCGGGACTAGCGGCCTCAATGAGCAGTTCTTC.

The CDR3 protein is CSVLQGYGYTF. CDR3 in DNA: TGCAGCGTTTTGCAGGGCTATGGCTACACCTTC. The V call is TRBV29-1, the J call TRBJ1-2; possibly TRBD1 for D (5 bases). V was trimmed by 5 bases and J by 4 bases, leaving 8 bases between them. CDR1 is SQVTM and CDR2 is ANQGSEA in the germline V gene. This CDR3 is built from 11 residues.

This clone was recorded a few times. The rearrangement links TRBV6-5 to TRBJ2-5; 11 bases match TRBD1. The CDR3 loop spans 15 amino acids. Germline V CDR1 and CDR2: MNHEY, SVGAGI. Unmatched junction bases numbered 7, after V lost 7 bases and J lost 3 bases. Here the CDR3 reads CASKTGGQGEETQYF. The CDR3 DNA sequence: TGTGCCAGCAAAACGGGGGGACAGGGGGAAGAGACCCAGTACTTC.